The 19 T cell receptor beta chains given below trace back to one sample, sequenced in a study of T cells in Graves' hyperthyroidism and ophthalmopathy. Template material for amplifying TCR beta CDR3 regions consisted of RNA transcripts. The HTBI set primed first-round TCR CDR3 RT-PCR. TCRdb independently ran MiXCR on the multiplex PCR reads; one entry per CDR3 protein. Of around 450,000 distinct CDR3 sequences in the sample, roughly 15% are singletons; the top ten hold 4% to 6.5%. The material sequenced was blood. The origin of the receptors is a woman younger than 35 with Graves' hyperthyroidism.

In this sample, this clonotype turned up many times. The chain couples TRBV9 to TRBJ1-2, with D possibly being TRBD1 (5 bases). The CDR3 contains 15 residues. The V end was cut by 0 bases, the J end by 5 bases, with 14 bases between. Germline CDR1 and CDR2: SGDLS and YYNGEE. CDR3 residues: CASSVASGLGYGYTF. CDR3 nucleotides: TGTGCCAGCAGCGTAGCCTCGGGACTGGGGTATGGCTACACCTTC.

This clonotype was detected once. The J gene is TRBJ2-4, the V gene TRBV20-1, with 11 bases that match TRBD2. With V trimmed by 1 base and J by 1 base, 9 bases remained unmatched. Germline V gene data show CDR1 as DFQATT and CDR2 as SNEGSKA (reference sequence). The CDR3 is made up of 18 amino acids. The CDR3 sequence: CSARGDWASGRAKNIQYF. The CDR3 region has the DNA TGCAGTGCTAGAGGAGACTGGGCTAGCGGGAGGGCCAAAAACATTCAGTACTTC.

This clonotype was detected many times. The CDR3 DNA sequence: TGTGCCAGCAGCTTAGGGAGGGGAGGGGAAGAGACCCAGTACTTC. Translating it yields CASSLGRGGEETQYF. This sequence joins TRBV7-2 and TRBJ2-5; TRBD2 agrees at 7 bases. J lost 3 bases, V lost 1 base, and 5 bases had no gene match. The CDR3 extends over 15 amino acids. CDR1 SGHTA and CDR2 FQGNSA come from the germline V gene. Full variable domain (missing parts from reference TRBV7-2 and TRBJ2-5): GAGVSQSPSNKVTEKGKDVELRCDPISGHTALYWYRQSLGQGLEFLIYFQGNSAPDKSGLPSDRFSAERTGGSVSTLTIQRTQQEDSAVYLCASSLGRGGEETQYFGPGTRLLVL.

This clonotype was observed many times. The V call is TRBV7-9, the J call TRBJ1-1, with 9 bases aligning to TRBD1. The CDR3 spans 15 residues. Losses at the gene ends were 3 bases for V and 3 bases for J; bases not matched to a gene: 5. Germline CDR1 SEHNR, CDR2 FQNEAQ (reference sequence). In DNA, the CDR3 is TGTGCCAGCAGCTTCCCGGGACAGGGATACACTGAAGCTTTCTTT. Translated, it gives CASSFPGQGYTEAFF. Using reference TRBV7-9 and TRBJ1-1 for the parts outside the CDR3, the full variable domain is DTGVSQNPRHKITKRGQNVTFRCDPISEHNRLYWYRQTLGQGPEFLTYFQNEAQLEKSRLLSDRFSAERPKGSFSTLEIQRTEQGDSAMYLCASSFPGQGYTEAFFGQGTRLTVV.

This chain uses TRBV9 with TRBJ2-3; D not certain. This CDR3 spans 15 amino acids. V lost 2 bases to trimming and J lost 3 bases, with 13 bases between them. Germline values: CDR1 SGDLS, CDR2 YYNGEE. CDR3 region: CASSVGRWGTDTQYF. The CDR3 nucleotides are TGTGCCAGCAGCGTCGGTAGGTGGGGAACAGATACGCAGTATTTT.

This clonotype was seen only a few times. The genes are TRBV4-1 and TRBJ1-5, with unresolved D. Trimming pared 2 bases from V and 7 bases from J, leaving 12 bases between. CDR3 length: 14 residues. Germline CDR1 and CDR2: MGHRA and YSYEKL. CDR3 nucleotides: TGCGCCAGCAGCCAATCCGAGACTGGGCAGCCCCAGCATTTT. Encoded protein: CASSQSETGQPQHF.

This clonotype was observed many times. Sequence at one end of the junction differs from germline and may be a read error. This chain joins TRBV27 and TRBJ1-1; D gene unclear. CDR3 length: 16 residues. Germline V lookup: CDR1 MNHEY, CDR2 SMNVEV (reference sequence). CDR3 nucleotides: TGTGCCAGCAATTTATCGACGCGGGGAAAGAACACTGAAGCTTTCTTT. This sequence encodes CASNLSTRGKNTEAFF.

This clonotype was seen ten or more times. This chain joins TRBV7-3 and TRBJ2-2; possible D gene TRBD1, 5 bases. CDR3 length: 14 amino acids. V lost 5 bases and J 6 bases, leaving 13 bases between the germline ends. CDR1 SGHTA and CDR2 FQGTGA come from the germline V gene. The CDR3 sequence: CASSPRTGPGELFF. CDR3 nucleotides: TGTGCCAGCAGCCCCCGAACAGGTCCCGGGGAGCTGTTTTTT.

This clonotype was recorded many times. V usage is TRBV13 and J usage is TRBJ1-2; possibly TRBD1 for D (5 bases). Deletions cut 5 bases from V and 2 bases from J, with 15 bases between. Germline V gene data show CDR1 as PRHDT and CDR2 as FYEKMQ (reference sequence). The CDR3 is 15 amino acids. The CDR3, as DNA: TGTGCCAGCAGCAGTCAGGGTTTTGCAAACTATGGCTACACCTTC. Translation: CASSSQGFANYGYTF.

This clonotype was picked up a small number of times. The rearrangement joins TRBV20-1 to TRBJ2-1; 7 bases agree with TRBD2. Germline lookup yields CDR1 DFQATT and CDR2 SNEGSKA (reference sequence). Germline trimming cut 1 base from V and 9 bases from J; bases unmatched to any gene: 3. CDR3 length equals 12 residues. The CDR3 nucleotides read TGCAGTGCTAGAGCCACTAGCGCTGAGCAGTTCTTC. It yields the protein CSARATSAEQFF.

This chain joins TRBV7-9 and TRBJ2-7; 14 positions agree with TRBD2. CDR1 and CDR2 (germline): SEHNR, FQNEAQ (reference sequence). CDR3 size: 15 residues. V trimming: 5 bases; J trimming: 4 bases; junction bases outside the gene matches: 4. The CDR3: CASSDRTSGRYEQYF. The CDR3 nucleotides read TGTGCCAGCAGCGACCGGACTAGCGGGAGGTACGAGCAGTACTTC.

This clonotype was found many times. This chain uses TRBV27 with TRBJ1-1; D is possibly TRBD1 (5 bases). This CDR3 has 14 amino acids. Germline CDR1 MNHEY, CDR2 SMNVEV (reference sequence). The V and J ends lost 3 bases and 3 bases respectively, with 11 bases between them. CDR3 in amino acids: CASSFRGGYTEAFF. The DNA of the CDR3 is TGTGCCAGCAGTTTTAGGGGAGGGTACACTGAAGCTTTCTTT.

The J gene is TRBJ2-5, the V gene TRBV20-1, with D perhaps matching TRBD2 (5 bases). V shed 1 base and J shed 4 bases, with 10 bases lying between them. Germline CDR1 reads DFQATT; CDR2 reads SNEGSKA (reference sequence). This CDR3 has 13 amino acids. Here the CDR3 DNA reads TGCAGTGCTAGAGGGCCTAGCAGAGAGACCCAGTACTTC. Translation: CSARGPSRETQYF.

This clonotype has at least ten counts. The chain combines TRBV7-3 with TRBJ2-7, with TRBD2 matching 9 bases. Germline CDR1 reads SGHTA; CDR2 reads FQGTGA. This CDR3 region has 15 residues. V lost 0 bases, J lost 4 bases, and 4 bases stayed unmatched. The chain's CDR3 is CASSLTGLAGYEQYF. In DNA, the CDR3 is TGTGCCAGCAGCTTAACGGGGCTAGCGGGATACGAGCAGTACTTC.

This clonotype was observed many times. The chain is built from TRBV20-1 and TRBJ2-1; 8 nucleotides align to TRBD2. Trimming cost V 2 bases and J 2 bases; bases outside gene matches: 5. The CDR3 spans 15 residues. Germline V lookup: CDR1 DFQATT, CDR2 SNEGSKA (reference sequence). This CDR3 reads CSARHSGRPYNEQFF. The CDR3 DNA reads as TGCAGTGCTAGACACAGCGGGAGACCCTACAATGAGCAGTTCTTC.

This clonotype was counted between two and nine times. This chain joins TRBV29-1 and TRBJ1-1, with no clear D. V shed 4 bases and J shed 1 base, with 13 bases lying between them. Germline values: CDR1 SQVTM, CDR2 ANQGSEA. This CDR3 has 14 amino acids. CDR3 nucleotides: TGCAGCGTTGTAGGTCAGCAAAAGAACACTGAAGCTTTCTTT. It is translated as CSVVGQQKNTEAFF.

This clonotype was recorded a few times. This may come from a read error, since a much larger clone is one base off. The V gene is TRBV27, the J gene TRBJ2-3; no clear D gene. CDR3 length: 13 amino acids. Germline assignment: CDR1 MNHEY and CDR2 SMNVEV (reference sequence). The ends were cut back, 5 bases at V and 0 bases at J, with 6 bases in the middle. The CDR3 nucleotides are TGTGCCAGCAGTCACACTAGCACAGATACGCAGTATTTT. Encoded protein: CASSHTSTDTQYF.

This clonotype was seen repeatedly, ten times or more. The chain uses TRBV9 and TRBJ2-3; 7 nucleotides align to TRBD2. The germline gives CDR1 SGDLS, CDR2 YYNGEE. V dropped 0 bases and J dropped 1; count of bases not matched to a gene: 5. The CDR3 runs to 16 residues. The CDR3 protein is CASSVDPSGGTDTQYF. The CDR3 bases are TGTGCCAGCAGCGTAGATCCTAGCGGAGGCACAGATACGCAGTATTTT.

This clonotype was counted a few times. The chain couples TRBV9 to TRBJ2-1; 12 positions agree with TRBD2. V was pared by 3 bases and J by 3 bases, with 4 bases of the junction left unmatched. The CDR3 is 16 amino acids. From germline, CDR1 is SGDLS and CDR2 YYNGEE. The DNA for the CDR3 is TGTGCCAGCAGCGCAGGGACTAGCGGGCACTACAATGAGCAGTTCTTC. Protein sequence: CASSAGTSGHYNEQFF.